Listed below are T cell receptor beta chains from one sample, sequenced in a study of shared clonotypes between healthy human individuals. The method was immunoSEQ multiplex PCR; TCRdb's version includes in-frame clones alone and lacks a portion of them. The repertoire holds approximately 1,000,000 clones, approximately 75% seen once, with approximately 0.95% in the top ten. The sample was memory CD4+ T cells from PBMCs. These receptors came from a man younger than 35 in good health. Some clones in this sample may be carry-over from other donors' samples. CDR3s leave out the opening cysteine and the closing phenylalanine or tryptophan.

TRBJ2-1 TRBV7-9 ASSRTSGSNEQF
TRBJ1-2 TRBV5-1 ASSLTAAEGYGYT
TRBJ2-1 TRBV2 ASSGLAAYNEQF
TRBJ2-7 TRBV6-1 ASRGPGAFSYEQY
TRBJ1-3 TRBV7-2 ASSLAAGSGNTIY
TRBJ2-7 TRBV6-5 ASSRTGTSSYEQY
TRBJ2-7 TRBV5-1 ASSESGAYYEQY
TRBJ2-2 TRBV9 ASSTGTGTNTGELF
TRBJ2-7 TRBV7-2 ASSSARQGVQY
TRBJ2-2 TRBV7-9 ASAELWVDTGELF
TRBJ2-7 TRBV9 ASSVASGEIYEQY
TRBJ2-5 TRBV15 ATTGASPETQY
TRBJ1-1 TRBV5-8 ASGLRGRYTEAF
TRBJ2-7 TRBV6-6 ASSYSGGTSGYEQY
TRBJ1-2 TRBV4-2 ASSPAHGGEGGYT
TRBJ2-1 TRBV11-3 ASSGGAGVTGDEQF
TRBJ2-2 TRBV5-1 ASSPQAGGFAGELF
TRBJ1-2 TRBV6-5 ASSNSRSYT
TRBJ2-1 TRBV7-3 ASSYGGLALNEQF
TRBJ2-7 TRBV28 ASSSNSARGYEQY
TRBJ1-2 TRBV2 ASSGDRGQVGYT
TRBJ1-4 TRBV9 ASSVDAGEFNEKLF
TRBJ1-5 TRBV6-5 ASRPTQGAYQPQH
TRBJ2-3 TRBV28 ASSLAGHQSTDTQY